The rows below give T cell receptor beta chains drawn from one sample of a study of early T cells in non-severe SARS-CoV-2 infection. TCRdb re-called the 5' RACE reads with MiXCR, one entry per CDR3 protein. The sample consists of 70,000 to 80,000 distinct CDR3 sequences, 9.5% to 15% of them appearing once. The starting material was whole blood, obtained at baseline. The receptors come from an adult who was a healthcare worker with PCR-confirmed SARS-CoV-2 infection or an uninfected control (not recorded which). CDR3s include the opening cysteine and the closing phenylalanine or tryptophan. D genes are given only for firm matches. Clone size appears in some rows only: once, few, many, or a class for an expanded clone.

v_gene: TRBV27
abundance: -
d_gene: TRBD1
j_gene: TRBJ1-1
CDR3nt: TGTGCCAGCAGTTTGGCAGGGGGCGGATGGAACACTGAAGCTTTCTTT
CDR3aa: CASSLAGGGWNTEAFF

v_gene: TRBV2
abundance: -
d_gene: -
j_gene: TRBJ1-1
CDR3nt: TGTGCCAGCAGTGAACATTTACCGGCTTTCTTT
CDR3aa: CASSEHLPAFF

v_gene: TRBV29-1
abundance: -
d_gene: -
j_gene: TRBJ1-3
CDR3nt: TGCAGCGTTGAAGATTCCGAAGCTCCTGGAAACACCATATATTTT
CDR3aa: CSVEDSEAPGNTIYF

v_gene: TRBV19
abundance: -
d_gene: -
j_gene: TRBJ2-5
CDR3nt: TGTGCCAGTAGTATGGACGAGAAGGAGACCCAGTACTTC
CDR3aa: CASSMDEKETQYF

v_gene: TRBV29-1
abundance: few
d_gene: TRBD1
j_gene: TRBJ2-5
CDR3nt: TGCAGCATTAGGGGGCCGGAGACCCAGTACTTC
CDR3aa: CSIRGPETQYF

v_gene: TRBV20-1
abundance: once
d_gene: -
j_gene: TRBJ2-7
CDR3nt: TGCAGTGCTAGAGATGCTCAGGCCTACGAGCAGTACTTC
CDR3aa: CSARDAQAYEQYF

v_gene: TRBV28
abundance: -
d_gene: -
j_gene: TRBJ1-5
CDR3nt: TGTGCCAGCAGTTTATCGGACAGTCTCAATCAGCCCCAGCATTTT
CDR3aa: CASSLSDSLNQPQHF

v_gene: TRBV29-1
abundance: -
d_gene: TRBD2
j_gene: TRBJ2-7
CDR3nt: TGCAGCGTTCAGGGAATTTCTAGCGGGGGGGCGAACGAGCAGTACTTC
CDR3aa: CSVQGISSGGANEQYF

v_gene: TRBV7-2
abundance: -
d_gene: TRBD1
j_gene: TRBJ2-1
CDR3nt: TGTGCCAGCAGCGCCCCGGGACAGTACAATGAGCAGTTCTTC
CDR3aa: CASSAPGQYNEQFF

v_gene: TRBV5-1
abundance: -
d_gene: -
j_gene: TRBJ2-7
CDR3nt: TGCGCCAGTAGGGTGCAGGCCAGCTCCTACGAGCAGTACTTC
CDR3aa: CASRVQASSYEQYF

v_gene: TRBV20-1
abundance: -
d_gene: TRBD1
j_gene: TRBJ2-3
CDR3nt: TGCAGTGCGGTGGGACAGGGGAACCCCTACCCCACAGATACGCAGTATTTT
CDR3aa: CSAVGQGNPYPTDTQYF

v_gene: TRBV27
abundance: few
d_gene: -
j_gene: TRBJ2-5
CDR3nt: TGTGCCAGCAGTTCTCACGGGGTCGAGACCCAGTACTTC
CDR3aa: CASSSHGVETQYF

v_gene: TRBV19
abundance: many
d_gene: -
j_gene: TRBJ2-7
CDR3nt: TGTGCCAGTACTGCCGGGGACACCCGAGGCCACGAGCAGTACTTC
CDR3aa: CASTAGDTRGHEQYF

v_gene: TRBV5-1
abundance: few
d_gene: TRBD2
j_gene: TRBJ2-1
CDR3nt: TGCGCCAGCAGCCCAACACGGGGCGGGAGGACTAGCCGTTACAATGAGCAGTTCTTC
CDR3aa: CASSPTRGGRTSRYNEQFF

v_gene: TRBV2
abundance: -
d_gene: TRBD1
j_gene: TRBJ2-7
CDR3nt: TGTGCCAGCAGGGGGACAGTGTCAAGTTACGAGCAGTACTTC
CDR3aa: CASRGTVSSYEQYF

v_gene: TRBV24-1
abundance: -
d_gene: -
j_gene: TRBJ2-1
CDR3nt: TGTGCCACCAGTGATTTGCGGGCCGAAAATTACAATGAGCAGTTCTTC
CDR3aa: CATSDLRAENYNEQFF

v_gene: TRBV7-9
abundance: -
d_gene: -
j_gene: TRBJ1-2
CDR3nt: TGTGCCAGCAGCTCAGACTACCCCTATGGCTACACCTTC
CDR3aa: CASSSDYPYGYTF